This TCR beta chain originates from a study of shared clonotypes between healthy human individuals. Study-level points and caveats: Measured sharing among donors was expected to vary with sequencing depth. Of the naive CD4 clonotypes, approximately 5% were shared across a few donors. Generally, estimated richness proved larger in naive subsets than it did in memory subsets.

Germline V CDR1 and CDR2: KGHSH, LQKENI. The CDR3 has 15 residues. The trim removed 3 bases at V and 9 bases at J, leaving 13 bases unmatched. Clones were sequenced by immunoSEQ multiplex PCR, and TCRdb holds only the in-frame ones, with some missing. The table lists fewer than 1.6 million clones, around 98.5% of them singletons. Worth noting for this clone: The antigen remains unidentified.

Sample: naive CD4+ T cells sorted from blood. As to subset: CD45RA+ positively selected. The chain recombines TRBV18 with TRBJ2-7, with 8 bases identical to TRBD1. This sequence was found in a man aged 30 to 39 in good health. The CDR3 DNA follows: TGTGCCAGCTCACCGACGGACAGGGTTTTCGTAAGGCAGTACTTC. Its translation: CASSPTDRVFVRQYF.